Shown below are 5 T cell receptor beta chains from a single sample sequenced in a study of patients and donors after allogeneic stem cell transplantation. TCRdb ran MiXCR on the RT-PCR reads and lists one entry per CDR3 protein. Here the sample spans under 200,000 distinct CDR3 sequences, approximately 31% being singletons. The sequencing sample was made of blood, either unsorted or a sorted T cell fraction (not recorded which). The receptor source for this set is a human donor who was either an allogeneic HSCT recipient or a stem cell or donor lymphocyte infusion donor (not recorded which). It is not recorded whose cells these are; they may come from a transplant donor.

In this sample, this clonotype turned up a few times. The chain uses TRBV12-3 or TRBV12-4 and TRBJ2-7; D uncertain. The CDR3 totals 11 residues. The ends were cut back, 5 bases at V and 3 bases at J, with 5 bases in the middle. CDR3 sequence (DNA): TGTGCCAGCAGTCTCCTCTACGAGCAGTACTTC. This encodes CASSLLYEQYF.

The rearrangement uses TRBV20-1 and TRBJ2-3; weak D call: TRBD1 (5 bases). The CDR3 has 13 residues. From germline, CDR1 is DFQATT and CDR2 SNEGSKA (reference sequence). V was cut by 7 bases and J by 5 bases, with 16 bases left in between. CDR3: CSEKAQGLDTQYF. The CDR3 DNA follows: TGCAGTGAAAAAGCGCAGGGCCTAGATACGCAGTATTTT.

The table lists this clonotype with a few counts. The chain joins TRBV6-5 to TRBJ1-4; 9 bases are shared with TRBD1. The CDR3 contains 15 residues. Germline V gene sequence: CDR1 MNHEY, CDR2 SVGAGI. With 0 bases clipped from V and 5 bases from J, the junction kept 1 base outside the gene matches. The CDR3 DNA reads as TGTGCCAGCAGTTACTCAGGACAGGGGAATGAAAAACTGTTTTTT. This gives the protein CASSYSGQGNEKLFF.

This rearrangement joins TRBV7-9 to TRBJ2-3; unclear D gene. This CDR3 spans 13 amino acids. CDR1 and CDR2 from the germline V gene are SEHNR and FQNEAQ (reference sequence). Trimming removed 3 bases from V and 5 bases from J, with 9 bases in between. In DNA form, the CDR3 reads TGTGCCAGCAGCTTCAACCCCGGAGATACGCAGTATTTT. It codes for CASSFNPGDTQYF.

This chain uses TRBV3-1 with TRBJ2-7; D ambiguous. This CDR3 comprises 13 residues. Germline V gene data show CDR1 as LGHDT and CDR2 as YNNKEL (reference sequence). Between the trimmed V and J ends, which lost 2 bases and 4 bases, there was a span of 9 bases. The CDR3 nucleotides read TGTGCCAGCAGCCAACTTAACCTTTACGAGCAGTACTTC. Translating gives CASSQLNLYEQYF.